This T cell receptor beta chain was sequenced in a study of blood T cell repertoires in COVID-19 (TCRdb year 2020). Some background on the complete study: Samples from collaborators originated in the United States, Italy and Spain and spanned both the acute and convalescent phases of COVID-19. The prospective study material was composed of cDNA or gDNA derived from T cells, B-cell-depleted T cells, or PBMCs. Subjects who had been exposed to COVID-19, were actively infected with it, or had recovered from it provided the deeply sampled blood TCRbeta repertoires that made up the dataset. The repertoires were made available in a free public database intended to serve as a resource for research on the immune response to SARS-CoV-2. The samples were drawn from two sources: the first 160 participants of the ongoing ImmuneRACE study, and about 1,300 subjects contributed by 6 global collaborators. A de-identified subject ID, COVID-19 status, age in years and sex were almost always included in the sample metadata. Where available, HLA class I and class II types were obtained from metadata supplied by the sample provider rather than from assay-based typing.

Study-level results and caveats: Clinical and demographic metadata were provided uncurated, with the amount varying by source and participant.

The CDR3 goes from the cysteine to the phenylalanine over 15 residues. The kept DNA is CDR3 alone, 45 bases in frame from the first base. CDR1 and CDR2 (SNHLY, FYNNEI) derive from the germline V gene. The V end loses 5 bases and the J end loses 9 bases, and a stretch of 20 bases separates them. TCRbeta CDR3 regions were amplified from genomic DNA by means of the immunoSEQ Assay, a bias-controlled multiplex PCR. On the study's bioinformatics: Within the assay, amplification of reference gene primers was used to estimate how many nucleated cells each sample contained. Sequence reads were collapsed and filtered to measure the absolute abundance of every unique TCRbeta CDR3 rearrangement. Productive Simpson clonality was computed per sample as the square root of Simpson's diversity index over productive rearrangements. TCRdb holds this immuneACCESS table with in-frame rearrangements only. Some clones are missing; in checked studies, unresolved V genes explain under half, and the rest has no known cause. V, J and clone size are taken as reported in that table, and D and trimming were inferred from the DNA itself. The sample yields about 170,000 clones; roughly 70% were counted once. The ten largest clones add up to less than 3% of the sample.

This clone appeared once. Its antigen has not been determined. Base qualities are not provided; no much larger clone lies one nucleotide away. The collaborating institutions used their own protocols to collect whole blood in K2EDTA tubes. For TCRbeta analysis, collaborators shipped samples in one of three forms: frozen whole blood, isolated PBMCs, or DNA extracted from either of those sample types. The rearranged chain carries TRBV2 and TRBJ1-5; D gene: possibly TRBD1, on 6 matching bases. The receptor comes from a woman of 80 years or more with acute or convalescent COVID-19. Specimen: peripheral blood. CDR3 reads: CASSTGQFGARPQHF. The nucleotide sequence reads as follows: TGTGCCAGCAGTACCGGACAGTTCGGGGCCCGGCCCCAGCATTTT.